This record covers a single TCR beta chain. Its antigen is still unknown. No much larger clone is present one base from it, and per-base qualities are unavailable. Other DNA variants within this sample encode the same CDR3. The sample is drawn from a study of cytomegalovirus exposure and HLA in healthy donors (dated by TCRdb to about 2017). With regard to the full study: In an earlier analysis of approximately 640 of the donors, approximately 260 Gb of sequence data and roughly 100 million unique TCR beta sequences from about 179 million T cells were reported. An early release that covered more than 550 HLA-typed donors contained about 300 gigabases of sequencing data and 80 million or so unique TCR sequences. The study used immunosequencing to profile the T cell repertoires of several hundred subjects and linked those repertoires to cytomegalovirus serostatus. In addition to the first cohort of 666 subjects, a separate validation cohort of approximately 110 different subjects was used. The study combined high-throughput TCR immunosequencing, statistical association of individual TCRs with disease status, and machine learning to predict cytomegalovirus infection status. In a later genetic analysis, genome-wide SNP genotypes for about three fifths of the roughly 670 donors were used, and that subset was treated as a discovery cohort. The later analysis used no new phenotypic data to find candidate immune exposures, relying instead on TCR beta sequences and their occurrence across donors. Donor age, sex, ethnicity and CMV serostatus were compiled together with the repertoire data. The study aimed to test whether cataloging public T cell receptors could reveal signatures of past pathogen exposure. Several DR-DQ haplotypes were treated as single units for association and clustering because of strong linkage in the cohort. To decide whether each TCR beta V gene segment behaved as functional or pseudogenic, an earlier analysis of nearly 600 of the donors relied on high-throughput TCR beta sequencing. Among the roughly 400 genotyped donors, more than 70% belonged to the genetic ancestry cluster associated with self-reported Caucasian donors. Every discovery cohort repertoire had been produced on one sequencing platform. A later analysis re-analyzed previously published TCR beta repertoires from hundreds of donors and added high-resolution HLA genotyping to study TCR occurrence patterns. Among several hundred genotyped donors of the cohort, an average of around 220,000 unique TCR beta nucleotide sequences was sequenced per donor, of which roughly 18% were non-productive. Typing coverage differed by locus: A, B, C, DRB1 and DQB1 were typed in roughly 629-630 donors, DQA1 in about 560, DPA1 in 600 to 610, and DPB1 in around 490. HLA typing included class I and class II loci at four-digit resolution.

Here is what the overall study found, with its caveats: According to a later genetic analysis, donors in an Asian-associated ancestry cluster had fewer N-insertions in productive TCRs than the roughly 700-donor mean. Most CMV-associated TCR beta chains appeared to be HLA-restricted in a later analysis, and the HLA associations seemed to be driven largely by CMV exposure. The cohort was sequenced for TCR beta chains only, and without alpha or paired-chain data the features that could be detected were limited. The study gave a list of 150 to 200 TCR beta chains associated with cytomegalovirus. An association between a missense DCLRE1C variant and V-gene and J-gene trimming of TCR beta chains was found in a later genetic analysis and replicated in an independent cohort. The classifier was reported to diagnose cytomegalovirus status with high specificity and sensitivity in both the original cohort and the validation cohort. Linkage disequilibrium might explain the correlated functional status among segregating V segments, but an unknown experimental factor could not be excluded. In an earlier analysis of some 500 of the donors, most TCR beta V segments were observed in productive rearrangements about 90% or about 30% of the time, broadly matching IMGT annotations. Because some donors lacked HLA typing at each locus, the association tests relied only on the typed subset. Presence/absence analyses assumed roughly uniform sequencing depth across donors, an assumption that may not hold. In a later analysis, TCR association rates were found to vary across HLA loci, with the most associated TCRs seen for DRB1 alleles and the fewest for HLA-C alleles. When HLA alleles, especially DR and DQ, strongly co-occurred, attributing TCR associations to individual alleles was difficult. In vitro tests confirmed that a few of the cytomegalovirus-associated TCR beta chains recognize cytomegalovirus antigens. At a false discovery rate of 0.05, a later analysis linked around 17,000 TCR beta sequences to specific HLA alleles. A later analysis found that HLA-associated TCR beta chains were more clonally expanded and had lower generation probabilities than equally common non-associated chains. A further reported finding was that TCR beta sequences accurately predicted the HLA-A and HLA-B alleles for most subjects in the first cohort. According to the authors, the approach could potentially be generalized to other disease states and immunological phenotypes. A cluster of highly shared sequence variants was judged likely to represent a technical artifact of the sequencing pipeline. Most TCR sequences were seen in very few donors, while some public TCRs were found in many individuals. Over 15 rarely observed V segments, including chromosome 9 orphons, were excluded from the earlier analysis of almost 600 of the donors because counts were too low. CMV serostatus was the only immune exposure information available for the cohort. According to a later analysis, parvovirus B19, influenza, CMV and Epstein-Barr virus appeared linked to several top co-occurrence clusters.

Library preparation was by the immunoSEQ multiplex PCR assay. For the multiplex PCR, a mixture combining 60 forward primers for TCR Vbeta segments and 13 reverse primers for TCR Jbeta segments was used. The CDR3 region of rearranged TCR beta genes was amplified from genomic DNA with a multiplex PCR assay. On the Illumina HiSeq System, the amplified TCR beta libraries were sequenced as 87-base-pair reads. The paper's processing steps were these. A later analysis counted approximately 84 million unique TCR beta chains across the 650 to 700 repertoires, and roughly 10 million of these chains were shared by at least two donors. Raw reads were error-corrected and collapsed into unique sequences with a nearest-neighbor algorithm that merged closely related sequences to remove PCR and sequencing errors. To assign V, D and J gene segments, CDR3 sequences were aligned to IMGT reference sequences. For a sequence to be retained, a match of at least six nucleotides was required to both a V gene segment and a J gene segment. A rearrangement was called productive if the CDR3 had no stop codons and remained in frame with V and J, and every other rearrangement was called non-productive. CDR3 was defined according to IMGT convention as the region running from the second conserved V-encoded cysteine to the conserved J-encoded phenylalanine. The earlier analysis of about 610 of the donors excluded sequences that lacked an unambiguous match to a single V gene segment. An earlier analysis of some 610 of the donors called V segments functional above 56.7% productive rearrangements and segregating when the between-donor standard deviation exceeded 5%. A statistical classification framework was developed to diagnose cytomegalovirus status using the catalog of TCR beta chain sequences. A later analysis assigned V and J genes by comparing TCR nucleotide sequences with IMGT/GENE-DB human TR gene sequences. Using the TCRdist pipeline, a later analysis assigned CDR3 sequences along with most-parsimonious VDJ recombination scenarios. A later analysis defined each TCR beta chain by its CDR3 amino acid sequence plus V-gene family, and excluded reads lacking a unique V-gene family. As a way to deal with suspected cross-contamination and a sequencing artifact, a later analysis dropped under 600 nucleotide sequences that were highly shared and had low generation probability. For each public chain, a later analysis derived a clonal expansion index from normalized ranks of inferred template counts within each repertoire. In a later analysis, generation probabilities were computed using a VDJ recombination model fitted to out-of-frame rearrangements, and the results were checked against IGoR. In a later analysis, hypergeometric tests were used to score TCR-TCR, TCR-HLA and TCR-CMV co-occurrence, with a repertoire-size bias correction applied to TCR pairs. In a later analysis, false discovery rates were estimated by permuting HLA or CMV assignments 20 times. In a later analysis, co-occurring TCRs were grouped using DBSCAN, and TCRdist sequence similarity was added for clustering within HLA-allele-positive subsets. For co-occurrence clustering, repertoires with fewer than 30,000 or more than 120,000 public chains were excluded, along with a handful of repertoires with anomalous nucleotide sharing. Here the immuneACCESS table is served through TCRdb, limited to in-frame sequences with V and J called. Missing clones are a known gap in these copies; in checked studies unresolved V genes cover under half, and the rest lacks a known reason. V, J and clone size are those of that table, while D and trimming were read from the DNA. The sample data list about 86,000 clones, and over 70% of these were observed just once. The leading ten clones occupy under 8.5% of the sample.

The cohort comprised more than 550 healthy bone marrow donors. At the time of sampling, every cohort member was nominally healthy, though immune exposures that went unrecorded were likely present. The donor tested CMV seronegative and was one of the 352 seronegative cohort members. A peripheral blood sample was collected from each donor, and TCR beta sequencing was performed on peripheral blood mononuclear cells. The Qiagen DNeasy Blood Extraction Kit was used to extract genomic DNA from the blood cell samples. This receptor was identified in a man aged 55-75 years in good health and CMV-seronegative. The source material was PBMCs.

The CDR3 loop reads CASGLQEGTEAFF. In nucleotides, the sequence is TGTGCTAGTGGTTTACAGGAGGGTACTGAAGCTTTCTTT. The rearrangement combines TRBV12-5 with TRBJ1-1, and perhaps TRBD1 as D gene, on 5 matching bases. The CDR3 holds 13 amino acids from the cysteine to the phenylalanine. Only CDR3 DNA is held: 39 bases, read in frame from base 1. V is clipped by 3 bases and J by 5 bases, and the sequence between their germline boundaries is 10 bases long. Via the germline V gene, CDR1 is LGHNT and CDR2 FRNRAP.